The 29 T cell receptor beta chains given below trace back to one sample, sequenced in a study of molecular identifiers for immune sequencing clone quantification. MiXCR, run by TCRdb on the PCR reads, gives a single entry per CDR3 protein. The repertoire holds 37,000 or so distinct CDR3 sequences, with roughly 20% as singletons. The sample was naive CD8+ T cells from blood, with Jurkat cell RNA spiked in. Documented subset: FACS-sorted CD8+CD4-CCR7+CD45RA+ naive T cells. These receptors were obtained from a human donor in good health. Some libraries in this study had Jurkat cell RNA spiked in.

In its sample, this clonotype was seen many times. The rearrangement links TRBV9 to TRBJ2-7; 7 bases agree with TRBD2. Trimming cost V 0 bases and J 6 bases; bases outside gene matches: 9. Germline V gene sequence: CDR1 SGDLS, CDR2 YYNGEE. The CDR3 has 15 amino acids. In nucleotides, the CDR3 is TGTGCCAGCAGCGTAGATGGTAGTCTAGCGGTCGAGCAGTACTTC. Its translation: CASSVDGSLAVEQYF.

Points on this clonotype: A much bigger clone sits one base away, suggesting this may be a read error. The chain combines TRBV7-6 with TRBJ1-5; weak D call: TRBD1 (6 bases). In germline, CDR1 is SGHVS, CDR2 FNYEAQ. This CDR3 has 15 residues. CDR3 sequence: CAGSLGGAGGQPQHF. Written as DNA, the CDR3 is TGTGCCGGCAGCTTAGGGGGGGCCGGCGGTCAGCCCCAGCATTTT.

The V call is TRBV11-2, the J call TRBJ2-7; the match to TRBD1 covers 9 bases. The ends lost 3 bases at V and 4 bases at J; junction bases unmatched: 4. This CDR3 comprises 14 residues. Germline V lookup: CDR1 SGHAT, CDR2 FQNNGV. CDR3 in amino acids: CASSLGQGFYEQYF. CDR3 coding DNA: TGTGCCAGCAGCTTGGGACAGGGTTTTTACGAGCAGTACTTC.

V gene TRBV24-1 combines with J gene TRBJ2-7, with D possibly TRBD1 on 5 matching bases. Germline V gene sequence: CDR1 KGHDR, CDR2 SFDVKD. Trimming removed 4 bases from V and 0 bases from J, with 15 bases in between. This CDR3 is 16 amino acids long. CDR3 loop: CATSDPDKSCSYEQYF. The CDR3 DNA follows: TGTGCCACCAGTGACCCGGACAAGTCCTGCTCCTACGAGCAGTACTTC.

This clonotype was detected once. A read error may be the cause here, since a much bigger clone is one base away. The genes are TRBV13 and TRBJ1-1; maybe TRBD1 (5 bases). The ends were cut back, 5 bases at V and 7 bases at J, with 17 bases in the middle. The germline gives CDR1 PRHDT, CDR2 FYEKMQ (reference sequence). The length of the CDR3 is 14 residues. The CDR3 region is CASSPGKSRFEAFF. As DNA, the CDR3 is TGTGCCAGCAGCCCAGGGAAATCCAGGTTTGAAGCTTTCTTT.

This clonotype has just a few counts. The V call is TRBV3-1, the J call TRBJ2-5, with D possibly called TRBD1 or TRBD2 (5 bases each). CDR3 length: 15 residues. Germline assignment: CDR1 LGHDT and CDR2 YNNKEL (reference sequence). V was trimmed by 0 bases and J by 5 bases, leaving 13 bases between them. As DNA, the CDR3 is TGTGCCAGCAGCCAAGATCCCGTGGGGGAGGAGACCCAGTACTTC. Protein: CASSQDPVGEETQYF.

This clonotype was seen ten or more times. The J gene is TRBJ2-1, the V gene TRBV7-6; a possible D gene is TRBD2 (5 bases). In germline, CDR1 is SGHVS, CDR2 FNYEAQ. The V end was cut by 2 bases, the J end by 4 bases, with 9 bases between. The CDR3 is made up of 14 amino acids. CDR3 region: CASSLSLAYNEQFF. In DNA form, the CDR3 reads TGTGCCAGCAGCTTAAGCCTAGCTTACAATGAGCAGTTCTTC. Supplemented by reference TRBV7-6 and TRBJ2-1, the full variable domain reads GAGVSQSPRYKVTKRGQDVALRCDPISGHVSLYWYRQALGQGPEFLTYFNYEAQQDKSGLPNDRFSAERPEGSISTLTIQRTEQRDSAMYRCASSLSLAYNEQFFGPGTRLTVL.

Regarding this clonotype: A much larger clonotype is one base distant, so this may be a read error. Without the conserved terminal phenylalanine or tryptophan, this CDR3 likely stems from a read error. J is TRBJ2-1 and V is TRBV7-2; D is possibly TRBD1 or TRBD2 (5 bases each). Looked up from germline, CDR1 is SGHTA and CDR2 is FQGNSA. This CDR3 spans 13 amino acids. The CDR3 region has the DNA TGTGCCAGCAGCTCGGGACCTTACAGTGAGCAGTTCTCC. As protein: CASSSGPYSEQFS.

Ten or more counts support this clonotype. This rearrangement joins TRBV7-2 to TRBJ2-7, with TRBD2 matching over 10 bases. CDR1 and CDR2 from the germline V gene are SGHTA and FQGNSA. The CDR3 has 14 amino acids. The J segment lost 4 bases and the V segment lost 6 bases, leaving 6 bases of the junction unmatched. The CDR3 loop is CASSPSGRGYEQYF. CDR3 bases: TGTGCCAGCAGTCCCAGCGGGAGGGGGTACGAGCAGTACTTC.

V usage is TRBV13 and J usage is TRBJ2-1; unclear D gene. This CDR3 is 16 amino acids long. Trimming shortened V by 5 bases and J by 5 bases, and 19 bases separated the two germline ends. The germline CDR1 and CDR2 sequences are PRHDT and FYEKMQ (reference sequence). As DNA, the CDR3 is TGTGCCAGCAGCCTCACACTGCCCCCTTGGGACAATGAGCAGTTCTTC. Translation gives CASSLTLPPWDNEQFF.

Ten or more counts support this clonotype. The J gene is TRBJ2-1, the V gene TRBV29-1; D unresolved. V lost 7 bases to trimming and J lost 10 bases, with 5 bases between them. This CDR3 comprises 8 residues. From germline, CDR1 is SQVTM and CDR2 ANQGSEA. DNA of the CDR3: TGCAGCGCCTTAGAGCAGTTCTTC. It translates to CSALEQFF.

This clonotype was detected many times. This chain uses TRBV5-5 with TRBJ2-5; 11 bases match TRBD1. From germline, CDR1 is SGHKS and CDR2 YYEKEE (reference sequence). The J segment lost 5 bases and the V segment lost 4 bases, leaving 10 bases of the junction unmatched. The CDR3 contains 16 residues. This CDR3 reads CASSPDRGPDWETQYF. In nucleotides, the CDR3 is TGTGCCAGCAGCCCGGACAGGGGGCCGGATTGGGAGACCCAGTACTTC.

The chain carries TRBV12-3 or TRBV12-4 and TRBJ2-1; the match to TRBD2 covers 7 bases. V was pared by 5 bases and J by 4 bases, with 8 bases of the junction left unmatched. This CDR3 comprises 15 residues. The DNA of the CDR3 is TGTGCCAGCAGTGGTAGCGGGTCCCTTTACAATGAGCAGTTCTTC. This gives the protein CASSGSGSLYNEQFF.

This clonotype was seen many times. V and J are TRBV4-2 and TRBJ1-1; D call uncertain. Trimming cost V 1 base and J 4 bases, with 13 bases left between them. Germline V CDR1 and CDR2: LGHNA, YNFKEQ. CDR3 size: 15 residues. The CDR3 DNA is TGTGCCAGCAGCCAAGGTGGCCCCGGGGTCACTGAAGCTTTCTTT. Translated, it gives CASSQGGPGVTEAFF.

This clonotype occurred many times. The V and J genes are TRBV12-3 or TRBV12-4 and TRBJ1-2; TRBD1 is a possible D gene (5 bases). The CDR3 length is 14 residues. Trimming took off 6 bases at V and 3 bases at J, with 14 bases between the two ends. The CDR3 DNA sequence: TGTGCCAGCAGCCCATCTGGGACGTACTATGGCTACACCTTC. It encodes CASSPSGTYYGYTF.

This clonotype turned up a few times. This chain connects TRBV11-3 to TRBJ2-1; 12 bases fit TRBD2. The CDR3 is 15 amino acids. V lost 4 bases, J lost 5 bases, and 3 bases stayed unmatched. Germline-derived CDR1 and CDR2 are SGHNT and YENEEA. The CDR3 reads CASSSRLAGDNEQFF. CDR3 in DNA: TGTGCCAGCAGCTCGAGACTAGCGGGAGACAATGAGCAGTTCTTC. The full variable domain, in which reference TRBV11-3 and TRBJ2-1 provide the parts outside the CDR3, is EAGVVQSPRYKIIEKKQPVAFWCNPISGHNTLYWYLQNLGQGPELLIRYENEEAVDDSQLPKDRFSAERLKGVDSTLKIQPAELGDSAVYLCASSSRLAGDNEQFFGPGTRLTVL.

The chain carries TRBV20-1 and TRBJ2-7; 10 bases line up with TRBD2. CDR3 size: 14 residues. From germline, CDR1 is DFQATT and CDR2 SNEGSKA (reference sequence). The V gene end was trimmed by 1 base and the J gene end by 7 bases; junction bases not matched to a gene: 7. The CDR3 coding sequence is TGCAGTGCTAGAGCTAGCGGGAGCTGGAGGGAGCAGTACTTC. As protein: CSARASGSWREQYF.

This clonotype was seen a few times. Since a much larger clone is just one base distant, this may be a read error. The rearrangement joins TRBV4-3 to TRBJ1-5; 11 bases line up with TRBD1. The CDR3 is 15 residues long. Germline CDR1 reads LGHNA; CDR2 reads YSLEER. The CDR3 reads CANSQSGTGGQPQHF. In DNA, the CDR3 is TGCGCCAACAGCCAATCCGGGACAGGGGGTCAGCCCCAGCATTTT.

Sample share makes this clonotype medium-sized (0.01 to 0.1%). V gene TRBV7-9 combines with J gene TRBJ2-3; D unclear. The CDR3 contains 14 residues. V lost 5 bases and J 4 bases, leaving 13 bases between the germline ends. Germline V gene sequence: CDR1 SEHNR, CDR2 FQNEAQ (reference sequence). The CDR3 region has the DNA TGTGCCAGCAGCCAACCCGAATACCCAGATACGCAGTATTTT. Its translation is CASSQPEYPDTQYF. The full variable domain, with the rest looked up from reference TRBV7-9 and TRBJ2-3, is DTGVSQNPRHKITKRGQNVTFRCDPISEHNRLYWYRQTLGQGPEFLTYFQNEAQLEKSRLLSDRFSAERPKGSFSTLEIQRTEQGDSAMYLCASSQPEYPDTQYFGPGTRLTVL.

The CDR3 DNA follows: TGTGCCAGCAGCGACGCGGGCGGCGAGACCCAGTACTTC. Translated, it gives CASSDAGGETQYF. The rearrangement links TRBV9 to TRBJ2-5, with a weak D call TRBD2 (5 bases). This CDR3 has 13 amino acids. Germline CDR1 reads SGDLS; CDR2 reads YYNGEE. V lost 3 bases and J lost 5, with 11 bases in between.

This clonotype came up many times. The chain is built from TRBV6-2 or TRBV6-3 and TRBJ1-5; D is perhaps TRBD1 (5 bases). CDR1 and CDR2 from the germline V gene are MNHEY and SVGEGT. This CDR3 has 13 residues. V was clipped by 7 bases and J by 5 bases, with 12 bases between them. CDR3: CASTDILDQPQHF. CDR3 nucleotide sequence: TGTGCCAGCACGGACATCTTAGATCAGCCCCAGCATTTT.

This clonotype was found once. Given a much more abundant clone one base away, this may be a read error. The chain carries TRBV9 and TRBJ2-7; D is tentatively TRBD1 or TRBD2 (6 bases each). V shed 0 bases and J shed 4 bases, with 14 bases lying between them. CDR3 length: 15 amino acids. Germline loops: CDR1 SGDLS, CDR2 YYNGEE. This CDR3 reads CASSVAPGEDYEQYF. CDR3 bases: TGTGCCAGCAGCGTAGCGCCAGGGGAGGATTACGAGCAGTACTTC.

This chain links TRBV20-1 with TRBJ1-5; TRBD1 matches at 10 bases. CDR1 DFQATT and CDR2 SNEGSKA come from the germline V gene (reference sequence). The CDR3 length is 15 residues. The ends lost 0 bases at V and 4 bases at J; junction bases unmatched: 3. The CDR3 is CSARDGQGVNQPQHF. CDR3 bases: TGCAGTGCTAGAGATGGACAGGGGGTGAATCAGCCCCAGCATTTT.

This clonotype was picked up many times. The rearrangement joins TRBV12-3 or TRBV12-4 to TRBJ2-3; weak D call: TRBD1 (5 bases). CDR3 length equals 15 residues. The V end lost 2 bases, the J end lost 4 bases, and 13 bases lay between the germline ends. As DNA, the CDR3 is TGTGCCAGCAGTTTAAGGGGCGCAGGCCCAGATACGCAGTATTTT. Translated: CASSLRGAGPDTQYF.

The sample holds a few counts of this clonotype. As DNA, the CDR3 is TGTGCCAGCAGTCTCCTACCGGGACTAGCGGGAGGAACAGATACGCAGTATTTT. Protein: CASSLLPGLAGGTDTQYF. The V call is TRBV28, the J call TRBJ2-3, with 15 bases lining up with TRBD2. Per germline, CDR1 MDHEN and CDR2 SYDVKM. The CDR3 totals 18 residues. J was trimmed by 3 bases and V by 5 bases; bases with no gene match: 9.

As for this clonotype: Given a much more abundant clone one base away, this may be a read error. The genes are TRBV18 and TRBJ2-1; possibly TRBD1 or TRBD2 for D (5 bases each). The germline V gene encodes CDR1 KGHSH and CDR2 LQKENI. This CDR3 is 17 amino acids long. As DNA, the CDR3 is TGTGCCAGCTCACCAATGCAGGGTAGAAGCGGCTACAATGAGCAGCTCTTC. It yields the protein CASSPMQGRSGYNEQLF.

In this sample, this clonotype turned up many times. The CDR3 sequence: CASSKTVFETQYF. The CDR3 DNA is TGTGCCAGCAGCAAGACAGTGTTTGAGACCCAGTACTTC. The chain has TRBV7-2 and TRBJ2-5; a weak D match, TRBD1 (5 bases). The CDR3 extends over 13 amino acids. Trimming removed 5 bases from V and 5 bases from J, with 12 bases in between. Germline CDR1 and CDR2: SGHTA and FQGNSA.

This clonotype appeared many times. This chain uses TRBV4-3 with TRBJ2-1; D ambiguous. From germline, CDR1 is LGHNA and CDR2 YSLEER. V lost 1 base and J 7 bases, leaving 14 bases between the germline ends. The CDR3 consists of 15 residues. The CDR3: CASSQGQTWANEQFF. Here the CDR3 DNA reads TGCGCCAGCAGCCAAGGGCAGACTTGGGCAAATGAGCAGTTCTTC.

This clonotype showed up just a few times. CDR3 loop: CASSQVGGAYEQYF. The CDR3 DNA is TGTGCCAGCAGCCAAGTAGGGGGGGCCTACGAGCAGTACTTC. The chain employs TRBV3-1 and TRBJ2-7, with a weak D call TRBD2 (7 bases). The CDR3 has 14 amino acids. V lost 1 base and J lost 2, with 9 bases in between. Germline V CDR1 and CDR2: LGHDT, YNNKEL (reference sequence).